This T cell receptor (beta chain) came from a study of OX40 agonist ivuxolimab in advanced cancers. As for the study in general: Intravenous ivuxolimab was administered to patients every 2 weeks at 0.01 to 10 mg/kg. Study conclusions and caveats: Within 6 weeks, CD4+ and CD8+ blood T cells expanded clonally at 0.1 to 3.0 mg/kg. Antigens targeted by the expanded peripheral T cells were not determined.

Profiled with immunoSEQ multiplex PCR; TCRdb holds only in-frame clones, not every one. The top ten clones hold over 15% of a sample with about 24,000 clones, about 85% of them seen once. Details on this clone: The antigen remains undetermined.

The TCR sequence derives from an adult with an advanced solid tumor such as melanoma, head and neck, liver or kidney cancer. This sample comprised CD4+ or CD8+ T cells sorted from blood, obtained in a trial of the OX40 agonist ivuxolimab.

The CDR3 loop reads CASSHGLADTGELFF. Written as DNA, the CDR3 is TGTGCCAGCAGCCACGGACTAGCGGACACCGGGGAGCTGTTTTTT. The gene calls are TRBV7-8 and TRBJ2-2, with 10 bases identical to TRBD2. CDR1 is SGHVS and CDR2 is FQNEAQ in the germline V gene. This CDR3 has 15 residues. V was clipped by 5 bases and J by 3 bases; unmatched bases: 3.